These 5 T cell receptor beta chains share one sample of origin, sequenced in a study of regulatory T cells in long-lasting Graves disease. Documented time point: newly diagnosed GD, antithyroid drugs for less than 3 months. Researchers made the TCR library from RNA that was extracted from PBMCs. The authors built TCR beta libraries using iRepertoire HTBI primers and Arm-PCR of CDR3 regions. TCRdb independently ran MiXCR on the multiplex PCR reads; one entry per CDR3 protein. This table holds more than 400,000 distinct CDR3 sequences, 15% to 20% found once. In addition, the sample was reused for a study of T cells in Graves' hyperthyroidism and ophthalmopathy.

Sequences were derived from peripheral blood mononuclear cells (PBMCs), sampled at new diagnosis, from a patient treated with antithyroid drugs. The receptors originated from a man between 40 and 49 years old with Graves disease.

The J gene is TRBJ2-5, the V gene TRBV30; unclear D gene. Germline assignment: CDR1 GTSNPN and CDR2 SVGIG (reference sequence). V was pared by 0 bases and J by 6 bases, with 11 bases between. The CDR3 has 13 residues. The CDR3 DNA reads TGTGCCTGGAGTGTCACGAGTAGTCAGACCCAGTACTTC. This sequence encodes CAWSVTSSQTQYF.

The table lists this clonotype with many counts. The chain is built from TRBV20-1 and TRBJ2-3; TRBD1 agrees at 8 bases. CDR3 length: 16 residues. The germline CDR1 and CDR2 sequences are DFQATT and SNEGSKA (reference sequence). CDR3 DNA sequence: TGCAGCGCCCGCCCCGGACAGGGCTGGAGCACAGATACGCAGTATTTT. It is translated as CSARPGQGWSTDTQYF.

This clonotype was seen many times. CDR3 residues: CSTTPDRVSNEQFF. CDR3 sequence (DNA): TGCAGCACCACCCCCGACAGGGTATCAAATGAGCAGTTCTTC. The chain links TRBV29-1 to TRBJ2-1; 7 bases align to TRBD1. Germline assignment: CDR1 SQVTM and CDR2 ANQGSEA. This CDR3 region has 14 residues. The V gene end was trimmed by 8 bases and the J gene end by 7 bases; junction bases not matched to a gene: 14.

As for this clonotype: A clone one base away is much larger, so this may be a read error. The V call is TRBV2, the J call TRBJ2-7; tentative D call: TRBD2 (6 bases). Germline CDR1 and CDR2: SNHLY and FYNNEI. V was pared by 1 base and J by 7 bases, with 23 bases between. This CDR3 is 17 amino acids long. The CDR3 DNA reads as TGTGCCAGCAGTGAAGTCCCTGGACGGAGGACTAACAATGAGCAGTACTTC. This sequence encodes CASSEVPGRRTNNEQYF.

This clonotype was found many times. The rearrangement uses TRBV28 and TRBJ2-7, with 9 bases aligning to TRBD1. The length of the CDR3 is 12 residues. Germline loops: CDR1 MDHEN, CDR2 SYDVKM. The V segment lost 6 bases and the J segment 3 bases; nucleotides outside the gene matches: 0. The CDR3 here is CASRTGGYEQYF. Written as DNA, the CDR3 is TGTGCCAGCAGGACAGGGGGCTACGAGCAGTACTTC.